Given below is one T cell receptor (beta chain) in context. At the DNA level, this CDR3 is encoded by other sequences in the same sample as well. Germline CDR1 is MDHEN and CDR2 is SYDVKM. V lost 2 bases and J 4 bases, leaving 5 bases between the germline ends. The CDR3 runs 12 residues. The source of the sample is a study of blood T cell repertoires in COVID-19. Across the whole study: PBMCs, B-cell-depleted T cells, or T cells were the source of the cDNA or gDNA that made up the material.

Assay used: immunoSEQ multiplex PCR; TCRdb lists only in-frame clones, some missing. Of 200,000 to 250,000 clones listed, 70% to 85% are singletons. The chain joins TRBV28 to TRBJ1-2; tentatively, D is TRBD1 (5 bases). The TCR originated in a woman of 80 years or more with COVID-19, enrolled during active disease. The specimen sequenced was peripheral blood. The CDR3 region has the DNA TGTGCCAGCAGTTTAGGGGCCTATGGCTACACCTTC. This gives the protein CASSLGAYGYTF.